One and the same sample provided the 15 T cell receptor beta chains below, sequenced in a study of T cell responses to AZD1222 COVID-19 vaccine (dated by TCRdb to about 2021). Receptor amplification or capture employed the immunoSEQ multiplex PCR assay. The immuneACCESS repertoire file appears here via TCRdb, limited to in-frame rearrangements. These files lack a portion of the clones; in checked studies, under half of the deficit traces to unresolved V genes, and the cause of the others is not known. In all, the sample holds 110,000 to 150,000 clones, and 90% of those were seen once. Around 3.7% of the sample is held by the ten biggest clonotypes. The sample's time point label is to be understood as: baseline before first vaccination. The sequencing used peripheral blood, collected on day 0 of AZD1222 vaccination. These receptors all stem from an adult in good health.

V usage is TRBV4-2 and J usage is TRBJ1-5; D uncertain. Germline V lookup: CDR1 LGHNA, CDR2 YNFKEQ. This CDR3 has 15 residues. With 1 base removed from V and 0 bases from J, the gap between germline ends came to 7 bases. DNA for the CDR3: TGTGCCAGCAGCCAAGTGGGTGATAGCAATCAGCCCCAGCATTTT. As protein: CASSQVGDSNQPQHF.

This chain uses TRBV3-1 (or the pseudogene TRBV3-2) with TRBJ2-2; 8 nucleotides align to TRBD2. V shed 5 bases and J 2 bases; nucleotides not matched to a gene: 4. The CDR3 is 15 residues long. Germline V gene data show CDR1 as LGHDT and CDR2 as YNNKEL (reference sequence). The CDR3 here is CASSSGGLNTGELFF. For the CDR3, the DNA is TGTGCCAGCAGCAGCGGGGGCCTCAACACCGGGGAGCTGTTTTTT.

V and J are TRBV29-1 and TRBJ1-2; perhaps TRBD1 as D (6 bases). The length of the CDR3 is 13 residues. With 5 bases removed from V and 4 bases from J, the gap between germline ends came to 14 bases. Germline CDR1 and CDR2: SQVTM and ANQGSEA. DNA of the CDR3: TGCAGCGTTCAAACCGGAGGGGGCTATGGCTACACCTTC. Residues: CSVQTGGGYGYTF.

This clone was observed once. The CDR3 nucleotides read TGTGCCAGCAGCCAAGAGGCGGGGAGTGGGACACCCCTCCACTTT. It translates to CASSQEAGSGTPLHF. The chain recombines TRBV3-1 (or the pseudogene TRBV3-2) with TRBJ1-6; D remains unclear. Between the trimmed V and J ends, which lost 0 bases and 11 bases, there was a span of 14 bases. The CDR3 spans 15 residues. Germline CDR1 reads LGHDT; CDR2 reads YNNKEL (reference sequence).

The rearrangement joins TRBV4-1 to TRBJ2-5; D possibly corresponds to TRBD2 (6 bases). V was trimmed by 1 base and J by 3 bases, leaving 12 bases between them. CDR1 and CDR2 (germline): MGHRA, YSYEKL. The CDR3 covers 15 residues. The CDR3 protein is CASSQVGTSKETQYF. For the CDR3, the DNA is TGCGCCAGCAGCCAAGTAGGGACTTCAAAAGAGACCCAGTACTTC.

The chain recombines TRBV6-5 with TRBJ1-6, with 7 bases lining up with TRBD1. This CDR3 contains 14 residues. The germline V gene has CDR1 MNHEY and CDR2 SVGAGI. J gave up 2 bases and V 6 bases, and 1 base lay outside the gene matches. The DNA for the CDR3 is TGTGCCAGCAGGACAGGGACCTATAATTCACCCCTCCACTTT. Translation: CASRTGTYNSPLHF.

The chain uses TRBV6-4 and TRBJ2-3, with D perhaps TRBD2 (6 bases). The CDR3 length is 14 residues. The V and J ends lost 6 bases and 1 base respectively, with 11 bases between them. CDR1 is MRHNA, CDR2 SNTAGT, per germline. CDR3 in amino acids: CASSDGEGTDTQYF. CDR3 sequence (DNA): TGTGCCAGCAGCGACGGGGAGGGCACAGATACGCAGTATTTT.

The chain combines TRBV11-2 with TRBJ1-1; no definite D call. The CDR3 covers 13 residues. The V and J ends lost 4 bases and 2 bases respectively, with 8 bases between them. CDR1 and CDR2 (germline): SGHAT, FQNNGV. CDR3 loop: CASSSLLNTEAFF. CDR3 DNA sequence: TGTGCCAGCAGCTCCCTTCTCAACACTGAAGCTTTCTTT.

The V gene is TRBV7-9, the J gene TRBJ1-5, with D possibly matching TRBD1 (5 bases). Germline V gene sequence: CDR1 SEHNR, CDR2 FQNEAQ (reference sequence). V was trimmed by 2 bases and J by 7 bases, leaving 9 bases between them. This CDR3 comprises 13 residues. The CDR3 spells CASSLQGEQPQHF. CDR3 nucleotide sequence: TGTGCCAGCAGCTTACAGGGTGAACAGCCCCAGCATTTT.

Many counts were recorded for this clone. This chain uses TRBV10-3 with TRBJ2-7; 7 positions agree with TRBD1. The CDR3 length is 14 residues. Germline V gene data show CDR1 as ENHRY and CDR2 as SYGVKD. J was trimmed by 6 bases and V by 4 bases; bases with no gene match: 9. CDR3 sequence: CAISVGDSGSEQYF. Here the CDR3 DNA reads TGTGCCATCAGTGTCGGGGACAGTGGCTCCGAGCAGTACTTC.

The chain recombines TRBV20-1 with TRBJ1-1; D is undetermined. The V and J ends lost 5 bases and 9 bases respectively, with 10 bases between them. This CDR3 has 10 residues. In germline, CDR1 is DFQATT, CDR2 SNEGSKA (reference sequence). CDR3 sequence (DNA): TGCAGTGCTTGGGTCCTGAAAGCTTTCTTT. This encodes CSAWVLKAFF.

V usage is TRBV10-2 and J usage is TRBJ1-1, with D perhaps TRBD1 (6 bases). Germline CDR1 reads WSHSY; CDR2 reads SAAADI. CDR3 length: 15 residues. With 2 bases removed from V and 1 base from J, the gap between germline ends came to 11 bases. The CDR3 coding sequence is TGCGCCAGCAGTGAGGGGGCCAGGGGGAACACTGAAGCTTTCTTT. This translates into CASSEGARGNTEAFF.

This rearrangement joins TRBV7-8 to TRBJ2-3; the D gene is possibly TRBD2 (5 bases). CDR1 is SGHVS and CDR2 is FQNEAQ in the germline V gene. V dropped 5 bases and J dropped 1 base, with 25 bases sitting between them. The length of the CDR3 is 19 residues. CDR3 sequence reads: CASSGRWLRGSSGTDTQYF. CDR3 bases: TGTGCCAGCAGCGGGAGATGGCTCCGGGGTAGTTCTGGCACAGATACGCAGTATTTT. Complete variable domain (other parts from reference TRBV7-8 and TRBJ2-3): GAGVSQSPRYKVAKRGQDVALRCDPISGHVSLFWYQQALGQGPEFLTYFQNEAQLDKSGLPSDRFFAERPEGSVSTLKIQRTQQEDSAVYLCASSGRWLRGSSGTDTQYFGPGTRLTVL.

The chain has TRBV27 and TRBJ1-5, with D possibly TRBD1 on 5 matching bases. This CDR3 region has 21 residues. Trimming cost V 8 bases and J 0 bases, with 32 bases left between them. Germline assignment: CDR1 MNHEY and CDR2 SMNVEV (reference sequence). CDR3 residues: CASPRSPAPGPTPYSNQPQHF. For the CDR3, the DNA is TGTGCCAGCCCTCGCTCCCCCGCGCCGGGACCCACCCCTTATAGCAATCAGCCCCAGCATTTT.

The rearrangement links TRBV6-2 or TRBV6-3 to TRBJ2-7; 9 bases align to TRBD1. V lost 0 bases to trimming and J lost 6 bases; unmatched junction nucleotides: 6. The germline V gene has CDR1 MNHEY and CDR2 SVGEGT. The CDR3 spans 15 residues. The DNA for the CDR3 is TGTGCCAGCAGTTACTCGATAGGGACAGGGACCGAGCAGTACTTC. Translated: CASSYSIGTGTEQYF.